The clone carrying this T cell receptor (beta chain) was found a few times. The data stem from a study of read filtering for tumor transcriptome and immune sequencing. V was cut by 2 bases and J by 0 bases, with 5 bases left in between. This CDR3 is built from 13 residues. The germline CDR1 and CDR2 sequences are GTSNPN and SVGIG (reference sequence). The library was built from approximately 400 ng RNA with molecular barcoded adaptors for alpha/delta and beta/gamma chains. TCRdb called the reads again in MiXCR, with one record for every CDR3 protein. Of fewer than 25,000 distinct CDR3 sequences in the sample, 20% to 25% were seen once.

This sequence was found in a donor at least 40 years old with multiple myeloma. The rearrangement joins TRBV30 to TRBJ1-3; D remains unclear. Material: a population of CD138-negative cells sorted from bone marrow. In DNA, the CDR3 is TGTGCCTGGAGTTCGGGCTCTGGAAACACCATATATTTT. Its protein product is CAWSSGSGNTIYF.